This entry concerns a single T cell receptor (beta chain). This sample stems from a study of cytomegalovirus exposure and HLA in healthy donors. Germline CDR1 is SGHAT and CDR2 is FQNNGV. The length of the CDR3 is 14 residues. V was trimmed by 0 bases and J by 0 bases, leaving 5 bases between them. The study ran its PCR with 60 Vbeta and 13 Jbeta primers. Sequencing used immunoSEQ multiplex PCR; TCRdb keeps in-frame clones, though not all of them. The sample table includes about 190,000 clones. This chain joins TRBV11-2 and TRBJ2-5; D is uncertain. The sample was PBMCs. The sequence was obtained from a young man in good health and CMV-seronegative. The CDR3 loop reads CASSLEEYQETQYF. CDR3 nucleotide sequence: TGTGCCAGCAGCTTAGAGGAGTACCAAGAGACCCAGTACTTC.